The 5 T cell receptor beta chains below come from one sample, sequenced in a study of shared clonotypes between healthy human individuals. The assay was immunoSEQ multiplex PCR, and TCRdb's table has in-frame clones only and misses some. This table has millions of clones, 90% to 95% appearing once. What was sequenced was naive CD4+ T cells sorted from blood. Stated subset: CD45RA+ positively selected. These TCRs come from a young man in good health.

This clone has just one count. This chain joins TRBV4-3 and TRBJ2-1; TRBD2 matches at 7 bases. V was clipped by 0 bases and J by 7 bases; unmatched bases: 9. Germline-derived CDR1 and CDR2 are LGHNA and YSLEER. CDR3 length: 16 amino acids. DNA of the CDR3: TGCGCCAGCAGCCAAGAGGGCGGGAGCGGCTGGAATGAGCAGTTCTTC. Its translation is CASSQEGGSGWNEQFF.

The rearrangement joins TRBV18 to TRBJ1-6; D possibly corresponds to TRBD1 (5 bases). This CDR3 spans 13 amino acids. V was pared by 7 bases and J by 8 bases, with 12 bases between. Germline loops: CDR1 KGHSH, CDR2 LQKENI. CDR3 in DNA: TGTGCCAGCTGCGAGGGGTTGGATTCACCCCTCCACTTT. As protein: CASCEGLDSPLHF.

V is TRBV27 and J is TRBJ2-7; possibly TRBD2 for D (6 bases). This CDR3 region has 12 residues. V shed 3 bases and J shed 4 bases, with 7 bases lying between them. Germline V gene data show CDR1 as MNHEY and CDR2 as SMNVEV (reference sequence). CDR3 sequence (DNA): TGTGCCAGCAGTTTCCGGGGGTACGAGCAGTACTTC. Its translation is CASSFRGYEQYF.

The chain recombines TRBV14 with TRBJ2-7; no reliable D call. Trimming cost V 0 bases and J 7 bases, with 10 bases left between them. Per germline, CDR1 SGHDN and CDR2 FVKESK. The CDR3 sequence is 13 residues long. The CDR3 sequence is CASSQDIVGEQYF. CDR3 coding DNA: TGTGCCAGCAGCCAAGACATAGTGGGAGAGCAGTACTTC.

This rearrangement joins TRBV27 to TRBJ2-1, with a weak D call TRBD1 (5 bases). The CDR3 is made up of 17 amino acids. From germline, CDR1 is MNHEY and CDR2 SMNVEV (reference sequence). Trimming left V 4 bases short and J 6 bases short, with 22 bases between. For the CDR3, the DNA is TGTGCCAGCAGTTCCATATTCGACAGCCTGAGGATCAATGAGCAGTTCTTC. Protein product: CASSSIFDSLRINEQFF.